This entry lists 10 T cell receptor beta chains sequenced from one sample in a study of glioma-infiltrating T cells after dendritic cell vaccination. Time point denoted: after dendritic cell vaccination, including at tumor progression/relapse. Generated by immunoSEQ multiplex PCR, the TCRdb table keeps only in-frame clones and is missing some. The table shows more than 85,000 clones, with 90% occurring only once. The sample consisted of blood, taken after dendritic cell vaccination. The receptors here all came from a human donor with glioblastoma.

This clone was seen a single time. The gene calls are TRBV12-5 and TRBJ2-7; 8 nucleotides agree with TRBD2. The length of the CDR3 is 14 residues. After removal of 3 bases from V and 5 bases from J, the junction contained 6 bases not matched to a gene. Germline V CDR1 and CDR2: LGHNT, FRNRAP. For the CDR3, the DNA is TGTGCTAGTGGTTTATCCGGGACTAGGGACGAGCAGTACTTC. Its translation: CASGLSGTRDEQYF.

The chain links TRBV19 to TRBJ1-1; the D gene is possibly TRBD1 (5 bases). The CDR3 extends over 17 amino acids. Germline V gene sequence: CDR1 LNHDA, CDR2 SQIVND (reference sequence). Trimming stripped 3 bases from V and 1 base from J, with 18 bases between. CDR3 in amino acids: CASSIREWGKANTEAFF. DNA for the CDR3: TGTGCCAGTAGTATCCGGGAGTGGGGGAAGGCGAACACTGAAGCTTTCTTT.

The table lists this clone with a count of one. V and J are TRBV2 and TRBJ2-1, with 7 nucleotides matching TRBD1. The ends lost 7 bases at V and 4 bases at J; junction bases unmatched: 10. Per the germline V gene, CDR1 is SNHLY and CDR2 is FYNNEI. The CDR3 extends over 15 amino acids. DNA of the CDR3: TGTGCCAGCACCAAAGGGACAGCAAATTACAATGAGCAGTTCTTC. As protein: CASTKGTANYNEQFF. The variable domain in full, completed from reference TRBV2 and TRBJ2-1, reads EPEVTQTPSHQVTQMGQEVILRCVPISNHLYFYWYRQILGQKVEFLVSFYNNEISEKSEIFDDQFSVERPDGSNFTLKIRSTKLEDSAMYFCASTKGTANYNEQFFGPGTRLTVL.

The V and J genes are TRBV5-4 and TRBJ2-5; D unclear. The germline CDR1 and CDR2 sequences are SGHNT and YYREEE (reference sequence). V was pared by 4 bases and J by 3 bases, with 10 bases between. CDR3 length equals 13 residues. CDR3 nucleotides: TGTGCCAGCAGCCTGGACCAGAAAGAGACCCAGTACTTC. Its protein is CASSLDQKETQYF.

In its sample, this clone was seen once. The rearrangement links TRBV11-3 to TRBJ1-1, with TRBD1 as a possible D gene (6 bases). Germline assignment: CDR1 SGHNT and CDR2 YENEEA. CDR3 length: 14 amino acids. The V gene lost 5 bases and the J gene lost 0 bases, with 10 bases spanning the gap. The CDR3 DNA reads as TGTGCCAGCAGCCCGAGACAGGTGAACACTGAAGCTTTCTTT. This translates into CASSPRQVNTEAFF. Variable domain in full (rest from reference TRBV11-3 and TRBJ1-1): EAGVVQSPRYKIIEKKQPVAFWCNPISGHNTLYWYLQNLGQGPELLIRYENEEAVDDSQLPKDRFSAERLKGVDSTLKIQPAELGDSAVYLCASSPRQVNTEAFFGQGTRLTVV.

The chain employs TRBV6-5 and TRBJ2-3; D is uncertain. The CDR3 runs to 14 residues. V lost 5 bases and J lost 6, with 15 bases in between. Germline CDR1 reads MNHEY; CDR2 reads SVGAGI. CDR3 nucleotides: TGTGCCAGCAGTCTGTCCGCGTCAGCGGATACGCAGTATTTT. This encodes CASSLSASADTQYF.

J is TRBJ2-7 and V is TRBV6-5; TRBD1 is a possible D gene (6 bases). Trimming took 6 bases from V and 4 from J, leaving 19 bases between them. Germline V lookup: CDR1 MNHEY, CDR2 SVGAGI. CDR3 length: 15 amino acids. CDR3 DNA sequence: TGTGCCAGCAGCTCTACCGGGACGCAGGGGTACGAGCAGTACTTC. Amino acids: CASSSTGTQGYEQYF.

This clone was seen repeatedly, ten times or more. The V gene is TRBV2, the J gene TRBJ1-3, with 9 bases lining up with TRBD1. With V trimmed by 10 bases and J by 5 bases, 6 bases remained unmatched. The CDR3 sequence is 13 residues long. Germline loops: CDR1 SNHLY, CDR2 FYNNEI. The CDR3 sequence is CAKQGTGRNTIYF. Here the CDR3 DNA reads TGTGCCAAACAGGGGACAGGGAGAAACACCATATATTTT.

The CDR3 here is CASSPKLAGVPDTQYF. CDR3 DNA: TGTGCCAGCTCACCAAAGCTAGCGGGAGTTCCAGATACGCAGTATTTT. The rearrangement joins TRBV18 to TRBJ2-3, with 10 bases identical to TRBD2. The junction had 6 bases not matched to a gene; V was cut back by 2 bases and J by 4 bases. This CDR3 spans 16 amino acids. CDR1 KGHSH and CDR2 LQKENI come from the germline V gene.

The chain is built from TRBV10-3 and TRBJ2-1; 13 bases agree with TRBD2. The CDR3 is 14 residues long. The ends lost 9 bases at V and 6 bases at J; junction bases unmatched: 5. CDR1 ENHRY and CDR2 SYGVKD come from the germline V gene. The CDR3 is CAMGTSGAINEQFF. In DNA form, the CDR3 reads TGTGCCATGGGGACTAGCGGGGCCATCAATGAGCAGTTCTTC.